Following are 30 T cell receptor beta chains from one sample sequenced in a study of Tregs in tolerant kidney transplant recipients. TCRdb keeps only in-frame clones here, not all; method: immunoSEQ multiplex PCR. Of over 60,000 clones in the sample, roughly 84% were seen once. Specimen: CD4+ T cells from blood. The receptors stem from a human donor in good health.

The rearrangement uses TRBV7-8 and TRBJ2-5; the match to TRBD2 covers 14 bases. The V segment lost 8 bases and the J segment 0 bases; nucleotides outside the gene matches: 8. CDR1 and CDR2 (germline): SGHVS, FQNEAQ. CDR3 length equals 17 residues. The CDR3 nucleotides are TGTGCCAGCTCGAGACTAGCGGGGGGGCCTTACCAAGAGACCCAGTACTTC. It translates to CASSRLAGGPYQETQYF.

This clone was counted only a few times. V is TRBV7-2 and J is TRBJ2-1; 8 bases match TRBD1. The CDR3 runs to 12 residues. Per germline, CDR1 SGHTA and CDR2 FQGNSA. After removal of 4 bases from V and 14 bases from J, the junction contained 7 bases not matched to a gene. The DNA for the CDR3 is TGTGCCAGCAGCTGGGACAGGTGGGAGAAGTTCTTC. It translates to CASSWDRWEKFF.

This clone was observed once. The V gene is TRBV2, the J gene TRBJ1-1, with unresolved D. The germline gives CDR1 SNHLY, CDR2 FYNNEI. Deletions cut 7 bases from V and 2 bases from J, with 11 bases between. The CDR3 consists of 13 residues. CDR3 in amino acids: CASILMGNTEAFF. Here the CDR3 DNA reads TGTGCCAGCATACTCATGGGAAACACTGAAGCTTTCTTT. The full variable domain, completed using reference TRBV2 and TRBJ1-1, is EPEVTQTPSHQVTQMGQEVILRCVPISNHLYFYWYRQILGQKVEFLVSFYNNEISEKSEIFDDQFSVERPDGSNFTLKIRSTKLEDSAMYFCASILMGNTEAFFGQGTRLTVV.

V and J are TRBV25-1 and TRBJ1-1; D perhaps matches TRBD1 (5 bases). The CDR3 has 15 residues. V lost 7 bases, J lost 1 base, and 16 bases lay in between. Germline CDR1 MGHDK, CDR2 SYGVNS. CDR3 in DNA: TGTGCCAGCACCACGGTCCCGACAGCGAACACTGAAGCTTTCTTT. It encodes CASTTVPTANTEAFF.

This chain joins TRBV27 and TRBJ2-7; D ambiguous. Trimming took off 4 bases at V and 2 bases at J, with 24 bases between the two ends. The germline gives CDR1 MNHEY, CDR2 SMNVEV (reference sequence). The CDR3 covers 18 residues. The CDR3: CASSSPGLVTRPTYEQYF. The CDR3 nucleotides are TGTGCCAGCAGTTCCCCCGGGTTGGTGACACGCCCCACCTACGAGCAGTACTTC.

The table lists this clone with many counts. V is TRBV30 and J is TRBJ2-5; D remains ambiguous. V was clipped by 2 bases and J by 1 base, with 11 bases between them. Germline assignment: CDR1 GTSNPN and CDR2 SVGIG (reference sequence). This CDR3 spans 14 amino acids. The CDR3 reads CAWSRQTFQETQYF. CDR3 coding DNA: TGTGCCTGGAGTCGTCAGACTTTCCAAGAGACCCAGTACTTC.

The chain recombines TRBV30 with TRBJ2-2; TRBD2 agrees at 11 bases. V was pared by 0 bases and J by 7 bases, with 13 bases of the junction left unmatched. This CDR3 region has 18 residues. Germline V gives CDR1 GTSNPN, CDR2 SVGIG (reference sequence). The CDR3 loop reads CAWSVQSVLAGENGELFF. CDR3 in DNA: TGTGCCTGGAGTGTACAATCTGTACTAGCGGGGGAAAACGGGGAGCTGTTTTTT.

This clone has a single count. The chain carries TRBV9 and TRBJ1-4; 11 nucleotides line up with TRBD1. Germline V gene sequence: CDR1 SGDLS, CDR2 YYNGEE. After removal of 4 bases from V and 7 bases from J, the junction contained 9 bases not matched to a gene. The CDR3 is made up of 16 amino acids. The CDR3 DNA sequence: TGTGCCAGCAGCCCGAGTGGGACAGGGGGTTTTGAAAAACTGTTTTTT. Translating it yields CASSPSGTGGFEKLFF.

This sequence joins TRBV4-1 and TRBJ1-3; D remains ambiguous. V was clipped by 3 bases and J by 1 base, with 13 bases between them. Germline loops: CDR1 MGHRA, CDR2 YSYEKL. The CDR3 is 16 amino acids. DNA for the CDR3: TGCGCCAGCAGCCAGCCCGCCGGGAGTTCTGGAAACACCATATATTTT. Its protein is CASSQPAGSSGNTIYF.

This chain connects TRBV19 to TRBJ2-5; either TRBD1 or TRBD2 may fit D (5 bases each). V was shortened by 3 bases and J by 2 bases, with 7 bases between the two germline ends. The germline V gene has CDR1 LNHDA and CDR2 SQIVND (reference sequence). The CDR3 runs to 13 residues. CDR3 sequence reads: CASSMWGQETQYF. DNA of the CDR3: TGTGCCAGTAGTATGTGGGGGCAAGAGACCCAGTACTTC.

The chain is built from TRBV4-2 and TRBJ2-2; D is unclear. Trimming took 0 bases from V and 4 from J, leaving 9 bases between them. The germline CDR1 and CDR2 sequences are LGHNA and YNFKEQ. CDR3 length: 15 residues. For the CDR3, the DNA is TGTGCCAGCAGCCAAGACTTGCATCTCACCGGGGAGCTGTTTTTT. This sequence encodes CASSQDLHLTGELFF.

The chain carries TRBV20-1 and TRBJ2-7, with D perhaps TRBD1 or TRBD2 (5 bases each). This CDR3 region has 11 residues. The germline CDR1 and CDR2 sequences are DFQATT and SNEGSKA (reference sequence). The V and J ends lost 3 bases and 12 bases respectively, with 15 bases between them. For the CDR3, the DNA is TGCAGTGCTAGGAGCCTCGCTGGGACGTACTTC. Encoded protein: CSARSLAGTYF.

This chain joins TRBV15 and TRBJ1-2; D gene ambiguous. The CDR3 loop spans 15 amino acids. Looked up from germline, CDR1 is LNHNV and CDR2 is YYDKDF (reference sequence). With 0 bases removed from V and 4 bases from J, the gap between germline ends came to 12 bases. This CDR3 is CATSRDIAPGYGYTF. The CDR3 nucleotides are TGTGCCACCAGCAGAGATATCGCGCCGGGCTATGGCTACACCTTC.

The chain has TRBV7-2 and TRBJ1-2; 8 nucleotides agree with TRBD1. CDR1 is SGHTA and CDR2 is FQGNSA in the germline V gene. Losses at the gene ends were 5 bases for V and 5 bases for J; bases not matched to a gene: 10. The CDR3 is made up of 15 amino acids. The CDR3 region is CASSASQGAPYGYTF. CDR3 nucleotide sequence: TGTGCCAGCAGCGCATCTCAGGGGGCCCCATATGGCTACACCTTC.

This clone showed up just once. CDR3 sequence reads: CASSPSNGVTQYF. CDR3 in DNA: TGTGCCAGCAGCCCCTCGAATGGGGTTACGCAGTATTTT. The chain carries TRBV7-8 and TRBJ2-3; D is unresolved. Germline lookup yields CDR1 SGHVS and CDR2 FQNEAQ. The V end was cut by 5 bases, the J end by 8 bases, with 14 bases between. The CDR3 is made up of 13 amino acids. Filled out from reference TRBV7-8 and TRBJ2-3, the complete variable domain reads GAGVSQSPRYKVAKRGQDVALRCDPISGHVSLFWYQQALGQGPEFLTYFQNEAQLDKSGLPSDRFFAERPEGSVSTLKIQRTQQEDSAVYLCASSPSNGVTQYFGPGTRLTVL.

This chain joins TRBV27 and TRBJ1-1, with D possibly matching TRBD1 (6 bases). CDR3 length: 15 residues. The V and J ends lost 5 bases and 6 bases respectively, with 19 bases between them. Germline lookup yields CDR1 MNHEY and CDR2 SMNVEV (reference sequence). The CDR3 is CASSTRGGRWAEAFF. The CDR3 coding sequence is TGTGCCAGCAGTACAAGAGGGGGTAGGTGGGCTGAAGCTTTCTTT.

The chain has TRBV10-2 and TRBJ1-2, with 9 nucleotides matching TRBD1. The germline V gene has CDR1 WSHSY and CDR2 SAAADI. J was trimmed by 5 bases and V by 7 bases; bases with no gene match: 11. This CDR3 comprises 15 residues. This chain's CDR3 is CASTRNPGTGYGYTF. The DNA for the CDR3 is TGCGCCAGCACCAGAAACCCCGGGACAGGGTATGGCTACACCTTC.

V is TRBV7-2 and J is TRBJ2-7; no clear D gene. Germline values: CDR1 SGHTA, CDR2 FQGNSA. V lost 5 bases and J 4 bases, leaving 9 bases between the germline ends. The CDR3 consists of 12 residues. Written as DNA, the CDR3 is TGTGCCAGCAGCCTGACCGGTTACGAGCAGTACTTC. Translating it yields CASSLTGYEQYF.

In regard to this clone: A read error is possible here, since a much larger clone lies one base away. The chain couples TRBV4-1 to TRBJ1-1; D ambiguous. The ends were cut back, 1 base at V and 0 bases at J, with 6 bases in the middle. The CDR3 has 14 amino acids. The germline V gene encodes CDR1 MGHRA and CDR2 YSYEKL. The CDR3 DNA is TGCGCCAGCAGCCAAGTAACAGTGAACACTGAAGCTTTCTTT. Translating gives CASSQVTVNTEAFF.

The rearrangement links TRBV5-4 to TRBJ2-5; D not certain. CDR3 length: 13 amino acids. The V gene lost 2 bases and the J gene lost 7 bases, with 12 bases spanning the gap. CDR1 is SGHNT and CDR2 is YYREEE in the germline V gene (reference sequence). The CDR3 here is CASSFVGLGTQYF. The CDR3 coding sequence is TGTGCCAGCAGCTTCGTCGGCTTGGGGACCCAGTACTTC.

This clone occurred once. V and J are TRBV6-6 and TRBJ2-1; possible D gene TRBD1, 6 bases. This CDR3 has 15 amino acids. V dropped 7 bases and J dropped 2 bases, with 15 bases sitting between them. Germline V gene data show CDR1 as MNHNY and CDR2 as SVGAGI (reference sequence). The DNA of the CDR3 is TGTGCCAGCACCACCGGGACATCCGCCTACAATGAGCAGTTCTTC. Protein: CASTTGTSAYNEQFF.

The CDR3 nucleotides read TGTGCCAGCAGCTCAGCCGGGACACCTGACCAAGAGACCCAGTACTTC. Amino acid sequence: CASSSAGTPDQETQYF. The J gene is TRBJ2-5, the V gene TRBV25-1, with a possible D match to TRBD1 (6 bases). V was cut by 6 bases and J by 0 bases, with 17 bases left in between. The germline V gene has CDR1 MGHDK and CDR2 SYGVNS. The CDR3 sequence is 16 residues long.

The rearrangement links TRBV19 to TRBJ2-1, with unresolved D. Germline values: CDR1 LNHDA, CDR2 SQIVND (reference sequence). V gave up 6 bases and J gave up 7 bases, with 7 bases separating them. The CDR3 extends over 11 amino acids. Written as DNA, the CDR3 is TGTGCCAGTAGGTTCCTAAATGAGCAGTTCTTC. Translating gives CASRFLNEQFF.

J is TRBJ2-3 and V is TRBV19, with D perhaps TRBD2 (6 bases). Germline loops: CDR1 LNHDA, CDR2 SQIVND (reference sequence). The CDR3 runs 14 residues. Trimming pared 6 bases from V and 3 bases from J, leaving 13 bases between. Written as DNA, the CDR3 is TGTGCCAGTAGGGACGGGGGTATGACAGATACGCAGTATTTT. This translates into CASRDGGMTDTQYF. Together with reference TRBV19 and TRBJ2-3, the CDR3 gives the full variable domain: DGGITQSPKYLFRKEGQNVTLSCEQNLNHDAMYWYRQDPGQGLRLIYYSQIVNDFQKGDIAEGYSVSREKKESFPLTVTSAQKNPTAFYLCASRDGGMTDTQYFGPGTRLTVL.

This chain's CDR3 is CASSLRGTIQETQYF. CDR3 bases: TGCGCCAGCAGCCTCCGGGGGACCATCCAAGAGACCCAGTACTTC. The genes are TRBV4-1 and TRBJ2-5; D is perhaps TRBD2 (6 bases). The germline V gene encodes CDR1 MGHRA and CDR2 YSYEKL. V was cut by 4 bases and J by 1 base, with 13 bases left in between. The CDR3 is 15 residues long.

The chain recombines TRBV10-3 with TRBJ2-5; 9 nucleotides match TRBD2. CDR3 length: 13 residues. Germline V gives CDR1 ENHRY, CDR2 SYGVKD. V trimming: 8 bases; J trimming: 2 bases; junction bases outside the gene matches: 3. CDR3 loop: CAISAGGQETQYF. The CDR3, as DNA: TGTGCCATCTCCGCGGGGGGGCAAGAGACCCAGTACTTC.

In this sample, this clone turned up once. This chain links TRBV7-2 with TRBJ2-7, with D unclear. This CDR3 is 15 amino acids long. The V and J ends lost 6 bases and 2 bases respectively, with 17 bases between them. The germline CDR1 and CDR2 sequences are SGHTA and FQGNSA. CDR3 in DNA: TGTGCCAGCAGGACGAGCGTTGGCGCGCCCTACGAGCAGTACTTC. As protein: CASRTSVGAPYEQYF.

CDR3 nucleotide sequence: TGTGCCAGCAGTTACGGGTTGACCTATGGCTACACCTTC. Protein: CASSYGLTYGYTF. The chain carries TRBV6-5 and TRBJ1-2, with no clear D. The CDR3 totals 13 residues. Trimming cost V 2 bases and J 4 bases, with 8 bases left between them. Germline CDR1 and CDR2: MNHEY and SVGAGI.

CDR3 DNA sequence: TGTGCCAGCAGTGTCGCCCGGACTTACCAAGAGACCCAGTACTTC. The encoded protein is CASSVARTYQETQYF. J is TRBJ2-5 and V is TRBV6-1, with a possible D match to TRBD2 (5 bases). Germline-derived CDR1 and CDR2 are MNHNS and SASEGT. The CDR3 runs to 15 residues. V was cut by 4 bases and J by 0 bases, with 12 bases left in between.

The chain's CDR3 is CASSPPGRGGGNTIYF. The CDR3, as DNA: TGTGCCAGCTCACCACCCGGCCGGGGTGGTGGAAACACCATATATTTT. The chain recombines TRBV18 with TRBJ1-3, with unresolved D. CDR1 KGHSH and CDR2 LQKENI come from the germline V gene. CDR3 length: 16 residues. The V end was cut by 0 bases, the J end by 3 bases, with 12 bases between.